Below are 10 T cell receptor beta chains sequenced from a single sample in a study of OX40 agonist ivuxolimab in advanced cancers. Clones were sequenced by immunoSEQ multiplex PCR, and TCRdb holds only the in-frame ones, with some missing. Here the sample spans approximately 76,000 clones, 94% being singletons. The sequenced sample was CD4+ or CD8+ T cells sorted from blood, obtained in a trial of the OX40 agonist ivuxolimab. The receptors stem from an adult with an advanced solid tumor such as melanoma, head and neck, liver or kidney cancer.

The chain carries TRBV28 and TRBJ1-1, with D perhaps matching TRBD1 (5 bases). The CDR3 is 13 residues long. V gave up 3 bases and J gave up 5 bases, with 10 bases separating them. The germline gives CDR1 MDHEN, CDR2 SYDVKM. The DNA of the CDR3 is TGTGCCAGCAGTTTGACAGCTGGGACTGAAGCTTTCTTT. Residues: CASSLTAGTEAFF.

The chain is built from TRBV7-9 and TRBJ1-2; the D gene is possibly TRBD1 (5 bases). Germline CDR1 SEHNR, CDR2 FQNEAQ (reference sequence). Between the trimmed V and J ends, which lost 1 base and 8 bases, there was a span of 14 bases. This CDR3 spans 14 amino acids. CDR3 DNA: TGTGCCAGCAGCTTAGGCATGTTAAGGGACGGCTACACCTTC. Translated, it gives CASSLGMLRDGYTF. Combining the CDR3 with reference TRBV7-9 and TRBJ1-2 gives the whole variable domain DTGVSQNPRHKITKRGQNVTFRCDPISEHNRLYWYRQTLGQGPEFLTYFQNEAQLEKSRLLSDRFSAERPKGSFSTLEIQRTEQGDSAMYLCASSLGMLRDGYTFGSGTRLTVV.

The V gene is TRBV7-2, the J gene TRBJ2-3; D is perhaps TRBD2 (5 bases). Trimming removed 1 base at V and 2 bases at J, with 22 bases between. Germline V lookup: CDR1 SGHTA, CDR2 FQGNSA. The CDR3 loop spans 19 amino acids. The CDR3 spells CASSLVSRPLGMHTDTQYF. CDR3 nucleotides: TGTGCCAGCAGCTTAGTTTCCCGCCCGCTCGGGATGCACACAGATACGCAGTATTTT.

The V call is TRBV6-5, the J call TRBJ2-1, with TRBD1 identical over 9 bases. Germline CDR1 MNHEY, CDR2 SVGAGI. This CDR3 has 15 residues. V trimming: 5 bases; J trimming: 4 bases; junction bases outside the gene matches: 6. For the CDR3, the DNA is TGTGCCAGCAGTCCCGGGACAGGGCAATACAATGAGCAGTTCTTC. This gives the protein CASSPGTGQYNEQFF.

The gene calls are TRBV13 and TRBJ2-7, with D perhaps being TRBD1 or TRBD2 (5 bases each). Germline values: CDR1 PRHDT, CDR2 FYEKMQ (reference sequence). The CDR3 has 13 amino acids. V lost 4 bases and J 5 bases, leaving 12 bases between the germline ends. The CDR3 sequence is CASSSGLTDEQYF. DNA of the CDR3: TGTGCCAGCAGCTCCGGACTGACAGACGAGCAGTACTTC.

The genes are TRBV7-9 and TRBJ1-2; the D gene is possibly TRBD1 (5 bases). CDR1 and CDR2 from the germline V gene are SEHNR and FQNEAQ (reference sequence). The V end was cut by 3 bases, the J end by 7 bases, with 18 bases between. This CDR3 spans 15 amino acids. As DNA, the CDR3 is TGTGCCAGCAGCTTGGGGGACGGGGGGACGCTTGGCTACACCTTC. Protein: CASSLGDGGTLGYTF.

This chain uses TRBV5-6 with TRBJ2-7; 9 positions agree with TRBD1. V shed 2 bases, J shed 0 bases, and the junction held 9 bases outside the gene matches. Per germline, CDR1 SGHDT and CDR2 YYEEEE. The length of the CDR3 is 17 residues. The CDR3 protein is CASSLPNRGLGSYEQYF. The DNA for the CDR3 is TGTGCCAGCAGCTTACCCAACAGGGGGCTCGGCTCCTACGAGCAGTACTTC.

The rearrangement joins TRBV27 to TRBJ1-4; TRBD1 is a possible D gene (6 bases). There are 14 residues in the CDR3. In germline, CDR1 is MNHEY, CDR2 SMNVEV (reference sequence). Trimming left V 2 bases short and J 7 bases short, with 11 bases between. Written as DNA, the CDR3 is TGTGCCAGCAGTTTAGGGACCAGGGGTGAAAAACTGTTTTTT. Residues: CASSLGTRGEKLFF.

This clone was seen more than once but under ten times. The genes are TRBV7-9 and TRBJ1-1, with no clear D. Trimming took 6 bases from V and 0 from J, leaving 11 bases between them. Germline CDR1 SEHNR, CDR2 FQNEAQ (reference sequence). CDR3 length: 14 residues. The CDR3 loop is CASRDRKMNTEAFF. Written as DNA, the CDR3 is TGTGCCAGCAGGGATCGAAAGATGAACACTGAAGCTTTCTTT.

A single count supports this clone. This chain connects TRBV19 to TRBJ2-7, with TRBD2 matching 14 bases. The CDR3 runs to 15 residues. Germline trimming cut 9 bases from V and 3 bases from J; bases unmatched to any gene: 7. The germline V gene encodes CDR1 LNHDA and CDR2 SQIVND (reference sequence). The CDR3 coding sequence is TGTGCCAGCCGGACTAGCGGGAGGTTCGGCTACGAGCAGTACTTC. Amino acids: CASRTSGRFGYEQYF.